These 24 T cell receptor beta chains share one sample of origin, sequenced in a study of OX40 agonist ivuxolimab in advanced cancers. The table came from immunoSEQ multiplex PCR; TCRdb's copy has only in-frame clones and leaves some out. This sample has about 55,000 clones, with around 86% found just once. The sequencing used CD4+ or CD8+ T cells sorted from blood, collected in a trial of the OX40 agonist ivuxolimab. The receptors here all came from an adult with an advanced solid tumor such as melanoma, head and neck, liver or kidney cancer.

The chain is built from TRBV21-1 and TRBJ2-7; no check of the table's D call, TRBD2, against the DNA was made. TRBV21-1 corresponds to a pseudogene. CDR3 size: 13 residues. The CDR3 loop is CASSNRAGGEQYF. The DNA for the CDR3 is TGTGCCAGCAGCAACCGGGCGGGGGGTGAGCAGTACTTC.

The chain couples TRBV6-1 to TRBJ2-5; no clear D. The length of the CDR3 is 13 residues. The V gene's germline CDR1 is MNHNS and CDR2 SASEGT. V dropped 2 bases and J dropped 5 bases, with 9 bases sitting between them. CDR3 amino acids: CASSENFSETQYF. DNA of the CDR3: TGTGCCAGCAGTGAAAACTTCAGTGAGACCCAGTACTTC.

Here the CDR3 reads CASGLAVGINTGELFF. The CDR3 bases are TGTGCTAGTGGTTTGGCGGTAGGGATTAACACCGGGGAGCTGTTTTTT. The chain carries TRBV12-5 and TRBJ2-2; D not resolved. Trimming took off 1 base at V and 2 bases at J, with 11 bases between the two ends. CDR1 LGHNT and CDR2 FRNRAP come from the germline V gene. This CDR3 has 16 residues.

The chain has TRBV28 and TRBJ1-1; 10 positions agree with TRBD1. The ends lost 8 bases at V and 3 bases at J; junction bases unmatched: 12. The germline V gene encodes CDR1 MDHEN and CDR2 SYDVKM. The length of the CDR3 is 16 residues. Here the CDR3 reads CASARRQGAGDTEAFF. The DNA of the CDR3 is TGTGCCAGCGCGAGGAGACAGGGGGCTGGGGACACTGAAGCTTTCTTT.

The chain couples TRBV5-1 to TRBJ2-1, with D unresolved. The ends were cut back, 0 bases at V and 4 bases at J, with 14 bases in the middle. This CDR3 comprises 16 residues. CDR1 and CDR2 from the germline V gene are SGHRS and YFSETQ. The chain's CDR3 is CASSLVQPGTYNEQFF. The CDR3 DNA reads as TGCGCCAGCAGCTTGGTTCAGCCCGGCACGTACAATGAGCAGTTCTTC.

This sequence joins TRBV6-6 and TRBJ1-3, with 8 positions matching TRBD1. Germline V CDR1 and CDR2: MNHNY, SVGAGI (reference sequence). Trimming cost V 0 bases and J 2 bases; bases outside gene matches: 3. The CDR3 length is 16 residues. The chain's CDR3 is CASSYSTTGAGNTIYF. The CDR3 DNA follows: TGTGCCAGCAGTTACTCGACGACAGGGGCTGGAAACACCATATATTTT.

The rearrangement links TRBV2 to TRBJ2-5; 9 bases are shared with TRBD2. The CDR3 consists of 15 residues. The V segment lost 8 bases and the J segment 5 bases; nucleotides outside the gene matches: 12. Germline lookup yields CDR1 SNHLY and CDR2 FYNNEI. In nucleotides, the CDR3 is TGTGCCAGCGGGCCGCGGGAGGGCCGAGGGGAGACCCAGTACTTC. Its translation is CASGPREGRGETQYF.

The rearrangement uses TRBV2 and TRBJ2-6; TRBD2 aligns across 11 bases. The germline gives CDR1 SNHLY, CDR2 FYNNEI. CDR3 length equals 18 residues. Losses at the gene ends were 4 bases for V and 0 bases for J; bases not matched to a gene: 5. CDR3 in DNA: TGTGCCAGCAGTGGGACTAGCGGGTTTGTCTCTGGGGCCAACGTCCTGACTTTC. This sequence encodes CASSGTSGFVSGANVLTF.

V is TRBV11-2 and J is TRBJ2-3, with 13 bases fitting TRBD2. Germline CDR1 reads SGHAT; CDR2 reads FQNNGV. The CDR3 totals 16 residues. V lost 5 bases and J lost 4; bases outside the gene matches: 6. The CDR3 protein is CASSGSGLAGPDTQYF. In DNA form, the CDR3 reads TGTGCCAGCAGCGGATCGGGACTAGCGGGACCAGATACGCAGTATTTT.

This clone was seen just once. The chain uses TRBV7-2 and TRBJ2-5; D is uncertain. With the DNA end fitting TRBJ2-7 better, the J assignment may be wrong. CDR1 and CDR2 (germline): SGHTA, FQGNSA. This CDR3 comprises 15 residues. Written as DNA, the CDR3 is TGTGCCAGCAGCCACTCGGCAGGTCGCTCCTACGAGCAGTACTTC. Translation: CASSHSAGRSYEQYF.

The chain uses TRBV7-8 and TRBJ2-3, with D possibly being TRBD1 or TRBD2 (5 bases each). Looked up from germline, CDR1 is SGHVS and CDR2 is FQNEAQ. V lost 1 base and J 6 bases, leaving 17 bases between the germline ends. This CDR3 is 16 amino acids long. In nucleotides, the CDR3 is TGTGCCAGCAGCTTAGGGGGGTGGGCATTTCGGGATACGCAGTATTTT. Amino acids: CASSLGGWAFRDTQYF.

J is TRBJ2-1 and V is TRBV30; 10 bases align to TRBD2. CDR3 length: 13 residues. With V trimmed by 7 bases and J by 15 bases, 15 bases remained unmatched. CDR1 is GTSNPN and CDR2 is SVGIG in the germline V gene (reference sequence). CDR3 in amino acids: CASPRSAGGPLFF. For the CDR3, the DNA is TGTGCCTCGCCCCGTTCAGCGGGAGGGCCGTTGTTCTTC. Based on the CDR3 plus reference TRBV30 and TRBJ2-1, the full variable domain is SQTIHQWPATLVQPVGSPLSLECTVEGTSNPNLYWYRQAAGRGLQLLFYSVGIGQISSEVPQNLSASRPQDRQFILSSKKLLLSDSGFYLCASPRSAGGPLFFGPGTRLTVL.

This sequence joins TRBV10-3 and TRBJ2-1, with TRBD2 identical over 9 bases. This CDR3 is 16 amino acids long. V lost 9 bases and J lost 9; bases outside the gene matches: 18. In germline, CDR1 is ENHRY, CDR2 SYGVKD. In DNA form, the CDR3 reads TGTGCCATGACGGGACTAGCAGCAGCGTCGGCAAGTGAGCAGTTCTTC. Residues: CAMTGLAAASASEQFF.

This chain joins TRBV5-6 and TRBJ2-7; D is unresolved. The germline V and J ends were trimmed by 4 bases and 3 bases, with 26 bases remaining between them. Germline V lookup: CDR1 SGHDT, CDR2 YYEEEE. This CDR3 has 18 residues. The CDR3 here is CASSPTPRSRSWLYEQYF. CDR3 bases: TGTGCCAGCAGCCCAACCCCCCGCTCTAGGTCGTGGCTCTACGAGCAGTACTTC.

The V call is TRBV7-9, the J call TRBJ2-7; 11 bases are shared with TRBD1. Germline CDR1 reads SEHNR; CDR2 reads FQNEAQ (reference sequence). This CDR3 is 14 amino acids long. V lost 5 bases and J lost 4; bases outside the gene matches: 4. The CDR3 DNA follows: TGTGCCAGCAGCACCGGACAGGGGGCGTACGAGCAGTACTTC. Residues: CASSTGQGAYEQYF.

The chain uses TRBV5-1 and TRBJ1-2, with D possibly matching TRBD1 (6 bases). CDR1 and CDR2 from the germline V gene are SGHRS and YFSETQ. This CDR3 has 14 residues. V gave up 5 bases and J gave up 6 bases, with 17 bases separating them. CDR3 sequence: CASRRSGTPDGYTF. The CDR3 DNA sequence: TGCGCCAGCAGGCGTTCCGGGACACCCGATGGCTACACCTTC. Full variable domain (outside the CDR3, taken from reference TRBV5-1 and TRBJ1-2): KAGVTQTPRYLIKTRGQQVTLSCSPISGHRSVSWYQQTPGQGLQFLFEYFSETQRNKGNFPGRFSGRQFSNSRSEMNVSTLELGDSALYLCASRRSGTPDGYTFGSGTRLTVV.

This chain links TRBV19 with TRBJ1-5, with D tentatively TRBD1 (5 bases). V was pared by 7 bases and J by 6 bases, with 16 bases between. From germline, CDR1 is LNHDA and CDR2 SQIVND (reference sequence). The CDR3 has 14 amino acids. CDR3: CASIPSGVSQPQHF. CDR3 nucleotides: TGTGCCAGTATCCCTTCGGGGGTGAGTCAGCCCCAGCATTTT.

This chain joins TRBV5-1 and TRBJ1-3, with 7 bases fitting TRBD1. The germline V gene encodes CDR1 SGHRS and CDR2 YFSETQ. This CDR3 has 16 amino acids. Trimming cost V 4 bases and J 3 bases; bases outside gene matches: 10. The CDR3 loop is CASSPRGGGHGNTIYF. The CDR3 DNA reads TGCGCCAGCAGCCCTCGTGGAGGGGGCCATGGAAACACCATATATTTT. Using reference TRBV5-1 and TRBJ1-3 for the parts outside the CDR3, the full variable domain is KAGVTQTPRYLIKTRGQQVTLSCSPISGHRSVSWYQQTPGQGLQFLFEYFSETQRNKGNFPGRFSGRQFSNSRSEMNVSTLELGDSALYLCASSPRGGGHGNTIYFGEGSWLTVV.

The genes are TRBV6-4 and TRBJ1-1; D gene uncertain. V was shortened by 0 bases and J by 1 base, with 9 bases between the two germline ends. The V gene's germline CDR1 is MRHNA and CDR2 SNTAGT. This CDR3 has 15 amino acids. CDR3 DNA sequence: TGTGCCAGCAGTGACTCGGGCAGCTCGAACACTGAAGCTTTCTTT. Its translation: CASSDSGSSNTEAFF.

The chain combines TRBV6-6 with TRBJ1-2; D unclear. Germline V gene sequence: CDR1 MNHNY, CDR2 SVGAGI (reference sequence). The CDR3 runs 11 residues. V was pared by 6 bases and J by 7 bases, with 9 bases between. CDR3 residues: CASRTVLGYTF. The CDR3 DNA reads as TGTGCCAGCAGGACTGTCCTTGGCTACACCTTC.

J is TRBJ2-4 and V is TRBV18; no clear D. Trimming removed 3 bases from V and 8 bases from J, with 8 bases in between. The CDR3 loop spans 12 amino acids. CDR1 and CDR2 from the germline V gene are KGHSH and LQKENI. CDR3 amino acids: CASSPSDYIQYF. For the CDR3, the DNA is TGTGCCAGCTCACCCTCAGACTACATTCAGTACTTC.

This clone was seen only a few times. The V gene is TRBV11-3, the J gene TRBJ1-1; D is unclear. The CDR3 length is 13 residues. Trimming left V 5 bases short and J 4 bases short, with 11 bases between. Germline CDR1 is SGHNT and CDR2 is YENEEA. The CDR3 DNA reads as TGTGCCAGCAGCATTAGCGATAGCACTGAAGCTTTCTTT. As protein: CASSISDSTEAFF.

The CDR3 DNA sequence: TGTGCCAGCAGCTCGCCTGGGGGTGAGCAGTTCTTC. It encodes CASSSPGGEQFF. V gene TRBV7-2 combines with J gene TRBJ2-1; D assignment may be TRBD1 or TRBD2 (5 bases each). Trimming stripped 4 bases from V and 9 bases from J, with 10 bases between. The CDR3 contains 12 residues. Germline V CDR1 and CDR2: SGHTA, FQGNSA.

DNA for the CDR3: TGTGCCAGCAGTGTGTCGGTTGCCTACAATGAGCAGTTCTTC. Amino acid sequence: CASSVSVAYNEQFF. This chain links TRBV6-1 with TRBJ2-1; D is unclear. Trimming stripped 4 bases from V and 2 bases from J, with 9 bases between. The CDR3 contains 14 residues. CDR1 and CDR2 from the germline V gene are MNHNS and SASEGT.